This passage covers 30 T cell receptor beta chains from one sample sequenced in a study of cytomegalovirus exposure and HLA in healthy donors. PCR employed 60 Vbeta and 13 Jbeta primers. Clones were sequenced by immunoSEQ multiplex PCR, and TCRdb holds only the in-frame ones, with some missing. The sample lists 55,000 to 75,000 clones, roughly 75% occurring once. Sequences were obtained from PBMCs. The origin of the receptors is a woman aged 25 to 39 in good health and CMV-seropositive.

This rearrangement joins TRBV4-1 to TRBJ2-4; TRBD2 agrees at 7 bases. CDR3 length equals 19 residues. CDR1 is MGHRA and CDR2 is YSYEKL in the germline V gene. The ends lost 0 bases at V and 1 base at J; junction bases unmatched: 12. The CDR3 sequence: CASSQDRGGASGAKNIQYF. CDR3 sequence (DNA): TGCGCCAGCAGCCAAGACCGCGGGGGTGCCTCGGGGGCCAAAAACATTCAGTACTTC.

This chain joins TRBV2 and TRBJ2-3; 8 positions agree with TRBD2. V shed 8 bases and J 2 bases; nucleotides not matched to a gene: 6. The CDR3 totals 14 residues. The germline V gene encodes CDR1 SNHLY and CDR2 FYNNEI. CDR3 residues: CASEKAGDTDTQYF. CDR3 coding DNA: TGTGCCAGCGAGAAAGCGGGAGACACAGATACGCAGTATTTT.

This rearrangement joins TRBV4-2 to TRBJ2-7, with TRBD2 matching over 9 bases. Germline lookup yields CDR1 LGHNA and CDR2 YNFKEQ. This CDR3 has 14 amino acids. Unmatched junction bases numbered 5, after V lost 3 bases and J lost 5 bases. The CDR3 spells CASSHPRLADEQYF. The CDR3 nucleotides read TGTGCCAGCAGCCACCCCCGACTAGCGGACGAGCAGTACTTC.

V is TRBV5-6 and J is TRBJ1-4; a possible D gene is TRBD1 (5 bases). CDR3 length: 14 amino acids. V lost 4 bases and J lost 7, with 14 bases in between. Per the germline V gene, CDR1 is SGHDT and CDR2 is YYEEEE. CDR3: CASSSRGMSEKLFF. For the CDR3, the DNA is TGTGCCAGCAGCAGTAGGGGAATGAGTGAAAAACTGTTTTTT.

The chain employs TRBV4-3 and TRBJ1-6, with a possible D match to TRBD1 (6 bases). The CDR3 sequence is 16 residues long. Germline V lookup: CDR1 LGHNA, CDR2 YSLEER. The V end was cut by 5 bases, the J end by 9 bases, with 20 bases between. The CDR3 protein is CASSITVQGSSSPLHF. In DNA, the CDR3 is TGCGCCAGCAGCATCACGGTCCAGGGGTCATCTTCACCCCTCCACTTT.

CDR3: CASSQAPTGGESPLHF. The CDR3, as DNA: TGTGCCAGCAGCCAAGCACCGACAGGGGGCGAATCACCCCTCCACTTT. The J gene is TRBJ1-6, the V gene TRBV4-2; TRBD1 agrees at 10 bases. CDR3 length: 16 residues. Germline trimming cut 1 base from V and 10 bases from J; bases unmatched to any gene: 7. Germline V lookup: CDR1 LGHNA, CDR2 YNFKEQ.

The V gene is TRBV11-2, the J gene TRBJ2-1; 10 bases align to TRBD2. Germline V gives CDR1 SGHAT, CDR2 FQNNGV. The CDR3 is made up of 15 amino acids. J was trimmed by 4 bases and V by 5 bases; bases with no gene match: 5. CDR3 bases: TGTGCCAGCAGCCTGGGGACTAGCGTTTACAATGAGCAGTTCTTC. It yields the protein CASSLGTSVYNEQFF.

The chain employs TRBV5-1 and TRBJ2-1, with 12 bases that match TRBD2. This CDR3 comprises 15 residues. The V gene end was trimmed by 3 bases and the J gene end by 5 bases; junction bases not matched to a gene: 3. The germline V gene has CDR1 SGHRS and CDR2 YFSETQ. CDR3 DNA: TGCGCCAGCAGCTCCGGACTAGCGGGAAACAATGAGCAGTTCTTC. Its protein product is CASSSGLAGNNEQFF.

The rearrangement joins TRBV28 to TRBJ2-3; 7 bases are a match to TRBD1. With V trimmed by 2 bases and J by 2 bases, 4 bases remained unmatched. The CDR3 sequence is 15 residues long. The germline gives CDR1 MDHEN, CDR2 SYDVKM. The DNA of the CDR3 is TGTGCCAGCAGTTTAGGGCAGGGGGTCACAGATACGCAGTATTTT. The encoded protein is CASSLGQGVTDTQYF.

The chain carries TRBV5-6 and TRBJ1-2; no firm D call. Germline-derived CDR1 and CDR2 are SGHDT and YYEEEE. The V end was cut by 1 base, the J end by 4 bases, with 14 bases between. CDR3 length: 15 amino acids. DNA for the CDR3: TGTGCCAGCAGCTTGCCACAGTCTGAGTTCTATGGCTACACCTTC. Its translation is CASSLPQSEFYGYTF.

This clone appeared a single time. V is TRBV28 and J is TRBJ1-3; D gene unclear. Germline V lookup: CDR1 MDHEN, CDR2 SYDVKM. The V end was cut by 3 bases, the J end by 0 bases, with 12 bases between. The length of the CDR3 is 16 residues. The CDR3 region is CASSFMPPDSGNTIYF. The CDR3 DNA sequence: TGTGCCAGCAGTTTCATGCCCCCAGACTCTGGAAACACCATATATTTT.

The CDR3 DNA sequence: TGTGCCAGCAGTTGGGGCAAGAACTACGAGCAGTACTTC. This sequence encodes CASSWGKNYEQYF. The chain has TRBV27 and TRBJ2-7, with D perhaps matching TRBD1 (5 bases). Trimming took off 4 bases at V and 3 bases at J, with 10 bases between the two ends. Germline CDR1 is MNHEY and CDR2 is SMNVEV (reference sequence). This CDR3 is 13 amino acids long.

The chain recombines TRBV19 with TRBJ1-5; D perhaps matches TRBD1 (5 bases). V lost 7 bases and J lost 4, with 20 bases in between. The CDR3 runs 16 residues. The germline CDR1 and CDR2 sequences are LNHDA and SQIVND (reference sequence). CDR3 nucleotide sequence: TGTGCCAGTACCGACCAGGGCAGGGCTCTTAATCAGCCCCAGCATTTT. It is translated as CASTDQGRALNQPQHF. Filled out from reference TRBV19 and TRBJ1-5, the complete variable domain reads DGGITQSPKYLFRKEGQNVTLSCEQNLNHDAMYWYRQDPGQGLRLIYYSQIVNDFQKGDIAEGYSVSREKKESFPLTVTSAQKNPTAFYLCASTDQGRALNQPQHFGDGTRLSIL.

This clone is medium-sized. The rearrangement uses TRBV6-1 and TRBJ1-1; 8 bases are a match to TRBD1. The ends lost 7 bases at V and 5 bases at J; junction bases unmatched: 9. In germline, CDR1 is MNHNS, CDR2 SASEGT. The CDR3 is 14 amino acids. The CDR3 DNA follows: TGTGCCAGCACCTGGACAGGGAGTCGGACTGAAGCTTTCTTT. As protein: CASTWTGSRTEAFF.

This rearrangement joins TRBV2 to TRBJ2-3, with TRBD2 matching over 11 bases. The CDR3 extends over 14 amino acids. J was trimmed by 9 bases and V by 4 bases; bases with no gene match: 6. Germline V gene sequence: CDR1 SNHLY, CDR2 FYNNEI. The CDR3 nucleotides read TGTGCCAGCAGTGCCACTAGCGGGGGAGGCACGCAGTATTTT. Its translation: CASSATSGGGTQYF. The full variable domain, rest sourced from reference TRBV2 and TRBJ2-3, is EPEVTQTPSHQVTQMGQEVILRCVPISNHLYFYWYRQILGQKVEFLVSFYNNEISEKSEIFDDQFSVERPDGSNFTLKIRSTKLEDSAMYFCASSATSGGGTQYFGPGTRLTVL.

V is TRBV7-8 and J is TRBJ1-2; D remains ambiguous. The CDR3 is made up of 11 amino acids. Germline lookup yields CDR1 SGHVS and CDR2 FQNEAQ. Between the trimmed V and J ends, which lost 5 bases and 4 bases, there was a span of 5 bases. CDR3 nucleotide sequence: TGTGCCAGCAGCCCGGGCTATGGCTACACCTTC. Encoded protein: CASSPGYGYTF.

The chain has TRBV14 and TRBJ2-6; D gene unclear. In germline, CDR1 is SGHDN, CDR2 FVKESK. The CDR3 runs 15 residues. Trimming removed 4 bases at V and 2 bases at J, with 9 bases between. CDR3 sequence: CASSPERTGANVLTF. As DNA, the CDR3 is TGTGCCAGCAGCCCGGAGAGGACTGGGGCCAACGTCCTGACTTTC.

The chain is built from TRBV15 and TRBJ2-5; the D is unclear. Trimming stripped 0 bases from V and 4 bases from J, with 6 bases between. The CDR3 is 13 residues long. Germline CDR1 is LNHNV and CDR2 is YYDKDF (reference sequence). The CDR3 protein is CATSRDPGETQYF. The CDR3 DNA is TGTGCCACCAGCAGAGACCCAGGAGAGACCCAGTACTTC.

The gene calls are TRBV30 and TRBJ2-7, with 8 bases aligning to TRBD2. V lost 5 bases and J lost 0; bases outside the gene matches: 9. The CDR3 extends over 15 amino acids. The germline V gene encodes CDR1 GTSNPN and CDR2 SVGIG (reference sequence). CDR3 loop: CAWSTSGYSSYEQYF. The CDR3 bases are TGTGCCTGGTCTACTAGCGGCTATTCCTCCTACGAGCAGTACTTC.

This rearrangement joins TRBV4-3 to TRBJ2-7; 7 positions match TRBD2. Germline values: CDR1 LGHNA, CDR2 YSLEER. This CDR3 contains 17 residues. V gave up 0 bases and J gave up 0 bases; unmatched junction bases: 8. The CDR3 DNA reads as TGCGCCAGCAGCCAAGATGCCCGAGGGAGGGCCTCCTACGAGCAGTACTTC. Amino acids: CASSQDARGRASYEQYF.

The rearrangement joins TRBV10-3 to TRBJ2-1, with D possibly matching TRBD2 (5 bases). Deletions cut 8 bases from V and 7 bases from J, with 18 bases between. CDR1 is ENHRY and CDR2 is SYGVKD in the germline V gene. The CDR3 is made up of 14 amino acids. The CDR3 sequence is CAILVDGIGNEQFF. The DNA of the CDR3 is TGTGCCATCTTAGTCGACGGGATCGGTAATGAGCAGTTCTTC.

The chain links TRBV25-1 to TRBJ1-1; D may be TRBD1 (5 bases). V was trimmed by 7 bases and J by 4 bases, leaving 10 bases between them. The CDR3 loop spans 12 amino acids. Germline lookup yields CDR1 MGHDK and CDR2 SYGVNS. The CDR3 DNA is TGTGCCAGCACGGGGGGGTCCACTGAAGCTTTCTTT. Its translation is CASTGGSTEAFF.

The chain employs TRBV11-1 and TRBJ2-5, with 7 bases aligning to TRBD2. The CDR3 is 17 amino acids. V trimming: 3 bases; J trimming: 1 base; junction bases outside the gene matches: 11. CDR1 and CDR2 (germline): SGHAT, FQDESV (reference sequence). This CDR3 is CASSFRLAGASQETQYF. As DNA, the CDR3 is TGTGCCAGCAGCTTTCGACTTGCGGGAGCATCCCAAGAGACCCAGTACTTC.

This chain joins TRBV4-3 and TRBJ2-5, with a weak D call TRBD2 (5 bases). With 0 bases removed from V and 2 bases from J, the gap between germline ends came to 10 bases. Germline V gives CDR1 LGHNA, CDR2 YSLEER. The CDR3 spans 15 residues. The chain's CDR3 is CASSQDFLAQETQYF. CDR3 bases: TGCGCCAGCAGCCAAGATTTCCTAGCTCAAGAGACCCAGTACTTC.

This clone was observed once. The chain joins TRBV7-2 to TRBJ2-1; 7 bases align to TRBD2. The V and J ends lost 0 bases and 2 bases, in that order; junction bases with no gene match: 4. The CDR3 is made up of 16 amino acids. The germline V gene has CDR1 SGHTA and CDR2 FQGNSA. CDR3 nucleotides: TGTGCCAGCAGCTTAGCCGCTAGCGGCCCCTACAATGAGCAGTTCTTC. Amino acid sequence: CASSLAASGPYNEQFF.

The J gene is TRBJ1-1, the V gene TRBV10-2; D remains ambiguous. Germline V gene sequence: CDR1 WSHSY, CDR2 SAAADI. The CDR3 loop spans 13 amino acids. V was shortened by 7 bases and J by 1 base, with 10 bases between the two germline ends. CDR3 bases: TGCGCCAGCAATGAACGGGGGAACACTGAAGCTTTCTTT. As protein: CASNERGNTEAFF.

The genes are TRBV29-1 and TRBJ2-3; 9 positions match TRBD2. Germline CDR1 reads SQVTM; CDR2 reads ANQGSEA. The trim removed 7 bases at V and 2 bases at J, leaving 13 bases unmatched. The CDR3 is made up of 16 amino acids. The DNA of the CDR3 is TGCAGCGCAAATACCGGGACTAGCATAACCACAGATACGCAGTATTTT. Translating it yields CSANTGTSITTDTQYF.

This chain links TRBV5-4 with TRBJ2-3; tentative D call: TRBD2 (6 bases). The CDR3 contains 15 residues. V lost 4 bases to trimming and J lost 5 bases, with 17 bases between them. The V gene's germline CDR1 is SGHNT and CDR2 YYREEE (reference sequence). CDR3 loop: CASSRDSNVRDTQYF. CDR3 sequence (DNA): TGTGCCAGCAGCCGGGACTCGAATGTGAGAGATACGCAGTATTTT.

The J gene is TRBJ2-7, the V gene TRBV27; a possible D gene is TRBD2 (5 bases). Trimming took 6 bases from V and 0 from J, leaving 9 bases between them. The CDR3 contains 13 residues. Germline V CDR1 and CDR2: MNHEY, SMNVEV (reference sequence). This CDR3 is CASRSGISYEQYF. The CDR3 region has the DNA TGTGCCAGCAGGTCGGGGATCTCCTACGAGCAGTACTTC.

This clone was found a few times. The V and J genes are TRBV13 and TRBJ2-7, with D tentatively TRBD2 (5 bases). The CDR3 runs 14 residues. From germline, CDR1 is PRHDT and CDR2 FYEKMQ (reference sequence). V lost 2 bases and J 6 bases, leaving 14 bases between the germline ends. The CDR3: CASSLPGSKAEQYF. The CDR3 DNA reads TGTGCCAGCAGCTTACCGGGAAGCAAGGCCGAGCAGTACTTC.